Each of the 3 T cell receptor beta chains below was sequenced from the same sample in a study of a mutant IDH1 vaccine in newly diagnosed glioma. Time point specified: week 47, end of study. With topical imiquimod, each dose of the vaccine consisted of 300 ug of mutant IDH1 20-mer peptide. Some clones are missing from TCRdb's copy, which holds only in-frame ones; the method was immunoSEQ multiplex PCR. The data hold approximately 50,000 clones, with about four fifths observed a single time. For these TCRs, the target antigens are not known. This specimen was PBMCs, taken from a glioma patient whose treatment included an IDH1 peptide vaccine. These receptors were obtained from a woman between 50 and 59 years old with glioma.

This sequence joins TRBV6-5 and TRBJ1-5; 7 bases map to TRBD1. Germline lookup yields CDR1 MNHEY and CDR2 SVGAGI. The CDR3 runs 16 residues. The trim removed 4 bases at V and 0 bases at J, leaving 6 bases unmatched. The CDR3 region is CASSWDSKYSNQPQHF. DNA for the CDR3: TGTGCCAGCAGTTGGGACAGCAAATATAGCAATCAGCCCCAGCATTTT.

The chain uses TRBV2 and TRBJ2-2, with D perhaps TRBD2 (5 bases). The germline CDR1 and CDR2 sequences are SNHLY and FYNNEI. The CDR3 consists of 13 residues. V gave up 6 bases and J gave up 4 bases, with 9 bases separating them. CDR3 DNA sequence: TGTGCCAGCAGAGGGAGAGGCACCGGGGAGCTGTTTTTT. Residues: CASRGRGTGELFF.

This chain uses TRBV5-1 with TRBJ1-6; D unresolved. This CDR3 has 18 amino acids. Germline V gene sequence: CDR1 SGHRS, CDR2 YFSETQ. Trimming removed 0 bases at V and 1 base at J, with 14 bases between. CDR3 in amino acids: CASSLDPGSRSYNSPLHF. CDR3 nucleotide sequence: TGCGCCAGCAGCTTGGATCCGGGCTCGAGGTCCTATAATTCACCCCTCCACTTT.